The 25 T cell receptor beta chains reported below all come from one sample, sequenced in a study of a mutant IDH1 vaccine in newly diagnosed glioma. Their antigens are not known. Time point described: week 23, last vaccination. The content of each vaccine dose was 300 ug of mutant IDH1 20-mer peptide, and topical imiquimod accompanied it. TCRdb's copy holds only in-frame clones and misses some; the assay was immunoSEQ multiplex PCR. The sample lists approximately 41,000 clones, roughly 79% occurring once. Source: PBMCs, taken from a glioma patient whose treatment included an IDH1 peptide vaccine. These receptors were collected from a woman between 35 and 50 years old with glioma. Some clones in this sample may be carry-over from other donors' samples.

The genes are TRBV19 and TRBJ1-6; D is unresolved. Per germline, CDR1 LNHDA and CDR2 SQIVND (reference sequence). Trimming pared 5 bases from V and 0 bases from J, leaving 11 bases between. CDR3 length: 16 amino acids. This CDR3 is CASSQQWSSYNSPLHF. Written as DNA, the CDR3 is TGTGCCAGTAGTCAGCAGTGGAGCTCCTATAATTCACCCCTCCACTTT.

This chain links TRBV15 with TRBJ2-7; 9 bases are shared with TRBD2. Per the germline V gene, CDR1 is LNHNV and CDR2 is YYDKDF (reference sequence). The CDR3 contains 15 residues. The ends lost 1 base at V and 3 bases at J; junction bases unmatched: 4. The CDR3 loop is CATSRGASGNYEQYF. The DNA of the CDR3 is TGTGCCACCAGCAGAGGGGCTAGCGGGAACTACGAGCAGTACTTC.

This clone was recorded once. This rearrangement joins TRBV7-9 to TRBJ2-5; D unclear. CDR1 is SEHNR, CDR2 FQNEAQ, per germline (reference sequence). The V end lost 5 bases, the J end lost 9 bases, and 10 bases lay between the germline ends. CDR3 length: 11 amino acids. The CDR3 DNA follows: TGTGCCAGCAGCCCGGAAGGAGCCCAGTACTTC. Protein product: CASSPEGAQYF.

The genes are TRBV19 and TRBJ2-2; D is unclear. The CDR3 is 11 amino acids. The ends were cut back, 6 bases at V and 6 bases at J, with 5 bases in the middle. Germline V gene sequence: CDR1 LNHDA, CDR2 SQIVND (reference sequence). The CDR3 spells CASRESGELFF. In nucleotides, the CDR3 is TGTGCCAGTAGAGAGTCCGGGGAGCTGTTTTTT.

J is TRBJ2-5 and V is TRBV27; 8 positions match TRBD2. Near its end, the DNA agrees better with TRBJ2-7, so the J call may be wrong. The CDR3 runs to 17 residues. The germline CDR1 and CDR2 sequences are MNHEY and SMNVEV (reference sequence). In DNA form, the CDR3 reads TGTGCCAGCAGTTTGGGGGTAGCGGGATTCGCCCCCTACGAGCAGTACTTC. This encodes CASSLGVAGFAPYEQYF.

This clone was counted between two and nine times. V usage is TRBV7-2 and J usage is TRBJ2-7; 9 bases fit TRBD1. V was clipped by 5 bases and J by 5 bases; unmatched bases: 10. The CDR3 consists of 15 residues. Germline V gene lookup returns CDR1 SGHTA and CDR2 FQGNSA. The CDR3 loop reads CASSPPGQGRNEQYF. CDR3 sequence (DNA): TGTGCCAGCAGCCCTCCGGGACAGGGTAGGAACGAGCAGTACTTC. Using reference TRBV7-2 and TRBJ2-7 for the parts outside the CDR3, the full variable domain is GAGVSQSPSNKVTEKGKDVELRCDPISGHTALYWYRQSLGQGLEFLIYFQGNSAPDKSGLPSDRFSAERTGGSVSTLTIQRTQQEDSAVYLCASSPPGQGRNEQYFGPGTRLTVT.

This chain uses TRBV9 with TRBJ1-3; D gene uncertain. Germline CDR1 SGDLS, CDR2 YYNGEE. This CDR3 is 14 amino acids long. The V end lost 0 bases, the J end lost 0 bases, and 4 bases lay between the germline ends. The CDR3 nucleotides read TGTGCCAGCAGCGTAGTAGGCTCTGGAAACACCATATATTTT. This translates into CASSVVGSGNTIYF.

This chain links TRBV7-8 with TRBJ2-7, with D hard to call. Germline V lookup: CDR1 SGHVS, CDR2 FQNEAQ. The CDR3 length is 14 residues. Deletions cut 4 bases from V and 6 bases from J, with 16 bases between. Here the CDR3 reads CASSSLVRRIEQYF. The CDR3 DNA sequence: TGTGCCAGCAGCTCCCTGGTAAGGCGGATCGAGCAGTACTTC.

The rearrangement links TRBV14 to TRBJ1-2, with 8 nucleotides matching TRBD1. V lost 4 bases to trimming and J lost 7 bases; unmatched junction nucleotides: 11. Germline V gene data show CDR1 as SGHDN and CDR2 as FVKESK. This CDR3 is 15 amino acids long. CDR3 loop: CASSPGQGPYSGYTF. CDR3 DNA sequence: TGTGCCAGCAGCCCCGGACAGGGACCCTATTCTGGCTACACCTTC. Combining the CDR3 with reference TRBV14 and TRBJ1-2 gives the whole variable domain EAGVTQFPSHSVIEKGQTVTLRCDPISGHDNLYWYRRVMGKEIKFLLHFVKESKQDESGMPNNRFLAERTGGTYSTLKVQPAELEDSGVYFCASSPGQGPYSGYTFGSGTRLTVV.

The CDR3 region has the DNA TGTGCCAGCAGCTTGGTCCCTTCAGGACCCCAGTACTTC. The encoded protein is CASSLVPSGPQYF. This chain connects TRBV7-3 to TRBJ2-5; no clear D. Germline V gene lookup returns CDR1 SGHTA and CDR2 FQGTGA. This CDR3 spans 13 amino acids. V lost 3 bases, J lost 9 bases, and 14 bases lay in between.

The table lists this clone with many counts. This chain's CDR3 is CASSVSAGGRETQYF. The CDR3, as DNA: TGTGCCAGCAGCGTATCAGCAGGGGGCAGGGAGACCCAGTACTTC. The gene calls are TRBV9 and TRBJ2-5; 8 nucleotides line up with TRBD1. Looked up from germline, CDR1 is SGDLS and CDR2 is YYNGEE. The CDR3 is made up of 15 amino acids. J was trimmed by 5 bases and V by 1 base; bases with no gene match: 7.

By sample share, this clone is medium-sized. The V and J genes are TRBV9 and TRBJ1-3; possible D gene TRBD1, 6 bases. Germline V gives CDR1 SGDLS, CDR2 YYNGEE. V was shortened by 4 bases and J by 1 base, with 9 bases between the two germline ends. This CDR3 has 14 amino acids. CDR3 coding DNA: TGTGCCAGCAGCACTACAGGGTCTGGAAACACCATATATTTT. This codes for CASSTTGSGNTIYF.

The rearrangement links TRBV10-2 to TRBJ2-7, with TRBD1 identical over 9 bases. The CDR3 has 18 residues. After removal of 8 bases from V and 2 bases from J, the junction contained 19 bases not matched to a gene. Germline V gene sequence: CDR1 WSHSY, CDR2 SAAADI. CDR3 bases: TGCGCCAGCGCCTCCGGAGACAGGGGGGGTGCGGGAGCCTACGAGCAGTACTTC. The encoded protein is CASASGDRGGAGAYEQYF.

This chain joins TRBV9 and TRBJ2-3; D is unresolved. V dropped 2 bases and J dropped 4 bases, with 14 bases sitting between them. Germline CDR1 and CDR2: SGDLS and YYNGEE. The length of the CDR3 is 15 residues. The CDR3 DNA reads TGTGCCAGCAGCGTTTACGGTGGGATGGCAGATACGCAGTATTTT. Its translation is CASSVYGGMADTQYF.

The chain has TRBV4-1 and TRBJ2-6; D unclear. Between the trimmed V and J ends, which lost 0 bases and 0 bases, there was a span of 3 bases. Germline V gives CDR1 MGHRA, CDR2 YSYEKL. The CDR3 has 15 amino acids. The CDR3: CASSQDDSGANVLTF. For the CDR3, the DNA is TGCGCCAGCAGCCAAGACGACTCTGGGGCCAACGTCCTGACTTTC.

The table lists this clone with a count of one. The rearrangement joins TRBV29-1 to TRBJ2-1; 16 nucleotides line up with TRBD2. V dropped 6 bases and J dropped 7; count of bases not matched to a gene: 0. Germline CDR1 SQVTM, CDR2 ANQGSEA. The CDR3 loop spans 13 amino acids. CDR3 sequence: CSVGLAGGNEQFF. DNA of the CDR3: TGCAGCGTGGGACTAGCGGGGGGGAATGAGCAGTTCTTC.

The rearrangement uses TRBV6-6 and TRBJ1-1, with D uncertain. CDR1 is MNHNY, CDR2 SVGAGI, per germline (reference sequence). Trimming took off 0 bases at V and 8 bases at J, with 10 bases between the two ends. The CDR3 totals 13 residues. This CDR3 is CASSYSTADEAFF. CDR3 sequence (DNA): TGTGCCAGCAGTTACTCGACGGCAGACGAAGCTTTCTTT.

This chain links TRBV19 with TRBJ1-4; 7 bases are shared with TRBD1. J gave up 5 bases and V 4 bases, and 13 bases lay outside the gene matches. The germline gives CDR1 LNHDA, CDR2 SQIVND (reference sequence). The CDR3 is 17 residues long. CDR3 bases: TGTGCCAGTAGTACACTCCAAACGACAGGGCGAAATGAAAAACTGTTTTTT. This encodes CASSTLQTTGRNEKLFF.

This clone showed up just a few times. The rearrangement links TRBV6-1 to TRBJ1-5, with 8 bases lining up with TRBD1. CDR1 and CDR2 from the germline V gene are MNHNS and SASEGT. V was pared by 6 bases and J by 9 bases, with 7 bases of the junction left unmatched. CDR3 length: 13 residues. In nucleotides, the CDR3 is TGTGCCAGCAGGGACAGGGCCAATTGGCCCCAGCATTTT. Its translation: CASRDRANWPQHF.

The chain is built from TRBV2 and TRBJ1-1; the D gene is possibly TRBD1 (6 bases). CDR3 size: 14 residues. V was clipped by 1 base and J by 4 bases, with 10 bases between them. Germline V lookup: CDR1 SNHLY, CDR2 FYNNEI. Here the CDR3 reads CASSEGTVGTEAFF. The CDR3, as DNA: TGTGCCAGCAGTGAAGGGACAGTGGGCACTGAAGCTTTCTTT.

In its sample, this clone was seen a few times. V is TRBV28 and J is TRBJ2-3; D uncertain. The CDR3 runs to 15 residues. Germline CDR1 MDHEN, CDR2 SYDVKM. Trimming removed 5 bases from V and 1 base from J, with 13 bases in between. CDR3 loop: CASSARTVRTDTQYF. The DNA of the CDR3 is TGTGCCAGCAGTGCGCGAACAGTGCGCACAGATACGCAGTATTTT.

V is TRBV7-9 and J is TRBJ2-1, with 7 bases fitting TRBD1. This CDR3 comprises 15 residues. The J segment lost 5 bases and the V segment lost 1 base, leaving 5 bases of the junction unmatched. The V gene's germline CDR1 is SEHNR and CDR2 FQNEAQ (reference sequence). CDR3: CASSLVTGAHNEQFF. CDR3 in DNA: TGTGCCAGCAGCTTAGTTACAGGGGCCCACAATGAGCAGTTCTTC.

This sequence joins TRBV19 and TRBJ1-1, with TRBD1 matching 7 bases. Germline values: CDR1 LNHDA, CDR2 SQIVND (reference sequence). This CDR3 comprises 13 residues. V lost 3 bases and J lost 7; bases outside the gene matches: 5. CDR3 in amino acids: CASSILGGGEAFF. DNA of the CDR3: TGTGCCAGTAGTATCCTAGGGGGCGGTGAAGCTTTCTTT.

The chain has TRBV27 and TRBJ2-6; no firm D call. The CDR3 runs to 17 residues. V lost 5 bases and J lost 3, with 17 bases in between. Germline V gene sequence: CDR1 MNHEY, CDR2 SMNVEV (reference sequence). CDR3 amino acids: CASSLRAPLGGANVLTF. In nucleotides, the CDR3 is TGTGCCAGCAGTCTCCGGGCTCCCCTGGGTGGGGCCAACGTCCTGACTTTC.

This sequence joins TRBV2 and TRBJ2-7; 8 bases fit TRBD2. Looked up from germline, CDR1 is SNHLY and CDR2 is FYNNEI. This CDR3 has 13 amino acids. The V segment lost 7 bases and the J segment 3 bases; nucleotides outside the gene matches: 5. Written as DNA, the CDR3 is TGTGCCAGCAAGCAAGCGGGAGACTACGAGCAGTACTTC. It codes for CASKQAGDYEQYF.